This paragraph covers one T cell receptor (beta chain) sequence. Its specificity is unknown. This CDR3 comprises 16 residues. Germline CDR1 and CDR2: SGHTA and FQGNSA. Deletions cut 4 bases from V and 0 bases from J, with 14 bases between. The data were obtained in a study of immune characteristics of hereditary and idiopathic chronic pancreatitis. Total pancreatectomy with islet autotransplantation was the source of the chronic pancreatitis pancreas tissue. General observations from the study: Higher disease severity scores went with more productive TCR rearrangements. Samples were taken only at TPIAT; differing disease duration may matter.

The protocol was immunoSEQ multiplex PCR, while the TCRdb copy is restricted to in-frame clones and leaves out a portion. The sample has some 15,000 clones; 73% are singletons. Sequencing input: pancreas tissue with hereditary chronic pancreatitis. This chain uses TRBV7-2 with TRBJ2-3; no clear D. This TCR was sampled from a human donor with chronic pancreatitis. The DNA for the CDR3 is TGTGCCAGCAGCTCACTAACGGAGACTAGCACAGATACGCAGTATTTT. Its protein product is CASSSLTETSTDTQYF. The full variable domain, rest sourced from reference TRBV7-2 and TRBJ2-3, is GAGVSQSPSNKVTEKGKDVELRCDPISGHTALYWYRQSLGQGLEFLIYFQGNSAPDKSGLPSDRFSAERTGGSVSTLTIQRTQQEDSAVYLCASSSLTETSTDTQYFGPGTRLTVL.